The TCR beta chain described here comes from a study of PD-L1 blockade in urothelial cancer. Per germline, CDR1 ENHRY and CDR2 SYGVKD. This CDR3 has 15 residues. V dropped 3 bases and J dropped 5; count of bases not matched to a gene: 7. Clones were read by immunoSEQ multiplex PCR, and TCRdb kept only the in-frame ones, dropping some. The sample has fewer than 30,000 clones, roughly 80% seen once. Indicated time point: peripheral blood 6 weeks after treatment start. The chain is built from TRBV10-3 and TRBJ2-5; 9 bases fit TRBD2. The TCR originated in a man between 65 and 79 years old with urothelial cancer. The sample consisted of PBMCs, taken around atezolizumab (anti-PD-L1) treatment. The CDR3 sequence is CAISEGGGVSETQYF. CDR3 bases: TGTGCCATCAGTGAAGGCGGGGGGGTTTCTGAGACCCAGTACTTC.